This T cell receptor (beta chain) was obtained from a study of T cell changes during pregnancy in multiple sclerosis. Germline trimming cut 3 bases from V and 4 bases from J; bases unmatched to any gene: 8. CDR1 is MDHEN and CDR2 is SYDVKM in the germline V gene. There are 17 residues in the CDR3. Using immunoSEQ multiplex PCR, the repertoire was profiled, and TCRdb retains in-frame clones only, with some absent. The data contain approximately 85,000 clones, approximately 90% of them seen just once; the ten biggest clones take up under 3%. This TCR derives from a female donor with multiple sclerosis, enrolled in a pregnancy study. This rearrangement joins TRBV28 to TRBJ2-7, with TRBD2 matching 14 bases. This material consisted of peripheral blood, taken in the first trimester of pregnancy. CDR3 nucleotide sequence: TGTGCCAGCAGTTTTTCGTGGACTAGCGGGAGGACATACGAGCAGTACTTC. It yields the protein CASSFSWTSGRTYEQYF.